What follows are 18 T cell receptor beta chains derived from one specimen sequenced in a study of vaccination effects on CD4 cells after COVID-19. Libraries were prepared by immunoSEQ multiplex PCR; TCRdb keeps only in-frame clonotypes and omits some of them. The sample has about 45,000 clones; around 76% are singletons. Their antigen targets remain unknown. Investigators separated out CD4+ T cells once less than 11 days of culture had passed. Sequences were derived from CD4+ T cells from PBMCs cultured without peptide, sampled before COVID-19 vaccination. The receptors derive from a human donor who had a prior SARS-CoV-2 infection.

V is TRBV5-1 and J is TRBJ1-6; D is unresolved. Germline CDR1 is SGHRS and CDR2 is YFSETQ. V dropped 0 bases and J dropped 7 bases, with 11 bases sitting between them. The CDR3 runs to 15 residues. The CDR3 DNA reads TGCGCCAGCAGCTTGGGGCCTCGGGGAAATTCACCCCTCCACTTT. Its protein product is CASSLGPRGNSPLHF.

J is TRBJ2-7 and V is TRBV9; 10 bases are shared with TRBD1. The trim removed 5 bases at V and 5 bases at J, leaving 13 bases unmatched. CDR3 length: 16 residues. Per germline, CDR1 SGDLS and CDR2 YYNGEE. The CDR3 DNA reads as TGTGCCAGCAGTTGGTCCGTGACAGGGGGCCGTGACGAGCAGTACTTC. Amino acid sequence: CASSWSVTGGRDEQYF.

This clone was counted only a few times. J is TRBJ2-5 and V is TRBV5-1; 7 bases map to TRBD2. The germline CDR1 and CDR2 sequences are SGHRS and YFSETQ. V lost 6 bases to trimming and J lost 2 bases; unmatched junction nucleotides: 7. This CDR3 has 14 amino acids. CDR3 nucleotide sequence: TGCGCCAGCAACGTGGGCGGGGGTCAAGAGACCCAGTACTTC. Residues: CASNVGGGQETQYF.

The chain couples TRBV30 to TRBJ1-6; D gene uncertain. Trimming stripped 0 bases from V and 7 bases from J, with 16 bases between. The CDR3 is 16 amino acids. Germline V gene lookup returns CDR1 GTSNPN and CDR2 SVGIG (reference sequence). The CDR3 DNA reads as TGTGCCTGGAGTGTGACCAGAAACTCAGAAAATTCACCCCTCCACTTT. Protein product: CAWSVTRNSENSPLHF.

J is TRBJ2-1 and V is TRBV6-5, with TRBD2 matching 12 bases. Unmatched junction bases numbered 12, after V lost 4 bases and J lost 11 bases. Looked up from germline, CDR1 is MNHEY and CDR2 is SVGAGI. The CDR3 loop spans 16 amino acids. The chain's CDR3 is CASSFGRFGLAGKQFF. The CDR3, as DNA: TGTGCCAGCAGTTTTGGGAGATTTGGACTAGCGGGGAAGCAGTTCTTC.

This clone was seen more than once but under ten times. The gene calls are TRBV2 and TRBJ2-3; no clear D. The germline V gene encodes CDR1 SNHLY and CDR2 FYNNEI. V lost 8 bases and J lost 2, with 11 bases in between. This CDR3 is built from 13 residues. The CDR3 loop is CASRFRNTDTQYF. CDR3 in DNA: TGTGCCAGCCGGTTCCGAAACACAGATACGCAGTATTTT.

The V gene is TRBV28, the J gene TRBJ2-6, with 7 nucleotides matching TRBD1. CDR3 size: 15 residues. The junction had 0 bases not matched to a gene; V was cut back by 2 bases and J by 2 bases. Looked up from germline, CDR1 is MDHEN and CDR2 is SYDVKM. The CDR3 spells CASSLRGPGANVLTF. The CDR3 bases are TGTGCCAGCAGTTTAAGGGGGCCTGGGGCCAACGTCCTGACTTTC.

V usage is TRBV19 and J usage is TRBJ1-1, with 7 bases aligning to TRBD1. Trimming removed 4 bases from V and 1 base from J; junction bases left unmatched: 3. Germline V lookup: CDR1 LNHDA, CDR2 SQIVND (reference sequence). CDR3 length: 14 amino acids. The CDR3 region is CASSTRQGNTEAFF. Here the CDR3 DNA reads TGTGCCAGTAGTACAAGACAGGGGAACACTGAAGCTTTCTTT.

The rearrangement uses TRBV18 and TRBJ2-2, with 7 positions matching TRBD2. CDR3 size: 16 residues. Germline CDR1 is KGHSH and CDR2 is LQKENI. The J segment lost 5 bases and the V segment lost 3 bases, leaving 9 bases of the junction unmatched. CDR3 DNA sequence: TGTGCCAGCTCACCCGTTCGAGCGGGAACGACCGGGGAGCTGTTTTTT. It codes for CASSPVRAGTTGELFF. The full variable domain, in which reference TRBV18 and TRBJ2-2 provide the parts outside the CDR3, is NAGVMQNPRHLVRRRGQEARLRCSPMKGHSHVYWYRQLPEEGLKFMVYLQKENIIDESGMPKERFSAEFPKEGPSILRIQQVVRGDSAAYFCASSPVRAGTTGELFFGEGSRLTVL.

The gene calls are TRBV7-2 and TRBJ2-3; 13 bases are shared with TRBD2. This CDR3 contains 18 residues. CDR1 SGHTA and CDR2 FQGNSA come from the germline V gene. After removal of 1 base from V and 2 bases from J, the junction contained 6 bases not matched to a gene. CDR3 DNA sequence: TGTGCCAGCAGCTTAGTAACTAGCGGGGGGGCCCTCACAGATACGCAGTATTTT. This gives the protein CASSLVTSGGALTDTQYF. Full variable domain (rest looked up from reference TRBV7-2 and TRBJ2-3): GAGVSQSPSNKVTEKGKDVELRCDPISGHTALYWYRQSLGQGLEFLIYFQGNSAPDKSGLPSDRFSAERTGGSVSTLTIQRTQQEDSAVYLCASSLVTSGGALTDTQYFGPGTRLTVL.

The chain combines TRBV5-3 with TRBJ1-2; D possibly corresponds to TRBD1 (5 bases). TRBV5-3 is an ORF, with its function uncertain. The CDR3 totals 16 residues. V lost 3 bases, J lost 5 bases, and 20 bases lay in between. CDR3 protein: CARSSREGRQRYGYTF. The CDR3 bases are TGTGCCAGAAGCTCGAGGGAGGGGCGTCAAAGGTATGGCTACACCTTC.

This clone was observed a single time. This chain links TRBV5-1 with TRBJ1-1; D unresolved. The CDR3 loop spans 14 amino acids. V was clipped by 4 bases and J by 1 base, with 11 bases between them. The germline CDR1 and CDR2 sequences are SGHRS and YFSETQ. The CDR3 bases are TGCGCCAGCAGCATCAAGTCTTCGAACACTGAAGCTTTCTTT. Protein: CASSIKSSNTEAFF.

The sample holds one count of this clone. This chain links TRBV9 with TRBJ2-2; tentative D call: TRBD2 (6 bases). This CDR3 has 16 residues. In germline, CDR1 is SGDLS, CDR2 YYNGEE. V dropped 1 base and J dropped 2 bases, with 12 bases sitting between them. CDR3 region: CASSVSGQTNTGELFF. CDR3 sequence (DNA): TGTGCCAGCAGCGTAAGCGGGCAGACAAACACCGGGGAGCTGTTTTTT.

The CDR3 DNA reads TGTGCCAGCAGTGAAAATCAGCGGTTCTCCTACAATGAGCAGTTCTTC. Protein: CASSENQRFSYNEQFF. The gene calls are TRBV2 and TRBJ2-1; tentative D call: TRBD2 (5 bases). V lost 2 bases and J 0 bases, leaving 11 bases between the germline ends. Germline CDR1 and CDR2: SNHLY and FYNNEI. This CDR3 has 16 amino acids.

A few counts support this clone. The J gene is TRBJ1-4, the V gene TRBV5-4, with D uncertain. The V end was cut by 5 bases, the J end by 4 bases, with 9 bases between. Per the germline V gene, CDR1 is SGHNT and CDR2 is YYREEE (reference sequence). This CDR3 comprises 13 residues. CDR3 in amino acids: CASSSQINEKLFF. CDR3 DNA sequence: TGTGCCAGCAGTTCTCAGATTAATGAAAAACTGTTTTTT.

The chain couples TRBV5-4 to TRBJ1-3; no clear D gene. CDR1 SGHNT and CDR2 YYREEE come from the germline V gene (reference sequence). The CDR3 covers 14 residues. Trimming left V 0 bases short and J 8 bases short, with 12 bases between. CDR3 nucleotide sequence: TGTGCCAGCAGCTTGGAGGCTGGGAGCGACACCATATATTTT. Its protein product is CASSLEAGSDTIYF.

This chain uses TRBV10-3 with TRBJ1-1; D perhaps matches TRBD1 (5 bases). This CDR3 has 15 amino acids. CDR1 is ENHRY and CDR2 is SYGVKD in the germline V gene. The V end lost 0 bases, the J end lost 4 bases, and 12 bases lay between the germline ends. The DNA for the CDR3 is TGTGCCATCAGTGAGTCCCCGGGCGGGGGCACTGAAGCTTTCTTT. This gives the protein CAISESPGGGTEAFF.

This chain connects TRBV15 to TRBJ1-6; no clear D. Germline CDR1 LNHNV, CDR2 YYDKDF (reference sequence). Trimming took off 4 bases at V and 5 bases at J, with 6 bases between the two ends. CDR3 length equals 13 residues. DNA of the CDR3: TGTGCCACCAGCATGGGAAATAATTCACCCCTCCACTTT. Amino acid sequence: CATSMGNNSPLHF.